One and the same sample provided the 28 T cell receptor beta chains below, sequenced in a study of technical replicates of blood from a handful of donors. Some clones are missing from TCRdb's copy, which holds only in-frame ones; the method was immunoSEQ multiplex PCR. The sample holds 65,000 to 85,000 clones, about 96% seen once. The specimen was T cells isolated from PBMCs. These receptors were taken from a human donor in good health.

The DNA for the CDR3 is TGCGCCAGCAGCTTGGCCCTAGCGGGAGGGTACAATGAGCAGTTCTTC. Residues: CASSLALAGGYNEQFF. The chain combines TRBV5-1 with TRBJ2-1; 12 bases agree with TRBD2. CDR1 is SGHRS, CDR2 YFSETQ, per germline. This CDR3 is built from 16 residues. Trimming removed 0 bases from V and 4 bases from J; junction bases left unmatched: 2.

This clone showed up just once. The V gene is TRBV5-6, the J gene TRBJ2-2; D ambiguous. CDR3 size: 14 residues. Trimming pared 3 bases from V and 3 bases from J, leaving 9 bases between. Germline CDR1 reads SGHDT; CDR2 reads YYEEEE. CDR3 residues: CASSSDWDTGELFF. The CDR3 DNA follows: TGTGCCAGCAGCTCAGACTGGGACACCGGGGAGCTGTTTTTT.

The CDR3 region has the DNA TGTGCCAGCAGTTACCAGGGCAATCAGCCCCAGCATTTT. This gives the protein CASSYQGNQPQHF. The rearrangement joins TRBV6-5 to TRBJ1-5, with unresolved D. There are 13 residues in the CDR3. The V end was cut by 2 bases, the J end by 2 bases, with 4 bases between. The germline CDR1 and CDR2 sequences are MNHEY and SVGAGI.

This chain joins TRBV7-9 and TRBJ1-1, with D maybe TRBD1 (6 bases). Trimming stripped 5 bases from V and 7 bases from J, with 8 bases between. Germline CDR1 reads SEHNR; CDR2 reads FQNEAQ (reference sequence). CDR3 size: 11 residues. In DNA form, the CDR3 reads TGTGCCAGCAGCCCCAGGGGTGAAGCTTTCTTT. This sequence encodes CASSPRGEAFF.

This sequence joins TRBV11-2 and TRBJ2-3; no firm D call. Germline-derived CDR1 and CDR2 are SGHAT and FQNNGV. Trimming removed 8 bases at V and 14 bases at J, with 8 bases between. The CDR3 is 8 amino acids. The chain's CDR3 is CASGLRYF. As DNA, the CDR3 is TGTGCCAGCGGTCTACGGTATTTT. Full variable domain (remainder filled in from reference TRBV11-2 and TRBJ2-3): EAGVAQSPRYKIIEKRQSVAFWCNPISGHATLYWYQQILGQGPKLLIQFQNNGVVDDSQLPKDRFSAERLKGVDSTLKIQPAKLEDSAVYLCASGLRYFGPGTRLTVL.

The gene calls are TRBV2 and TRBJ1-1; 7 bases align to TRBD1. Per germline, CDR1 SNHLY and CDR2 FYNNEI. J lost 6 bases, V lost 5 bases, and 9 bases had no gene match. The CDR3 is 14 residues long. Written as DNA, the CDR3 is TGTGCCAGCAGTACGGACAGGACAAGAGCTGAAGCTTTCTTT. Its translation: CASSTDRTRAEAFF.

The chain uses TRBV4-3 and TRBJ1-1, with D possibly matching TRBD1 (6 bases). This CDR3 has 15 amino acids. CDR1 is LGHNA and CDR2 is YSLEER in the germline V gene. V was pared by 5 bases and J by 5 bases, with 18 bases between. In DNA form, the CDR3 reads TGCGCCAGCAGCTCTAGGCAAGGGGGAGGGACTGAAGCTTTCTTT. Its protein product is CASSSRQGGGTEAFF.

The chain employs TRBV7-2 and TRBJ2-5, with 7 positions matching TRBD2. CDR1 is SGHTA, CDR2 FQGNSA, per germline. With V trimmed by 4 bases and J by 2 bases, 7 bases remained unmatched. The CDR3 sequence is 15 residues long. This CDR3 is CASSSPPAGQETQYF. For the CDR3, the DNA is TGTGCCAGCAGCTCCCCCCCAGCGGGGCAAGAGACCCAGTACTTC.

This chain uses TRBV11-3 with TRBJ2-3; TRBD2 aligns across 8 bases. Germline V gene sequence: CDR1 SGHNT, CDR2 YENEEA. The CDR3 sequence is 17 residues long. V dropped 1 base and J dropped 2; count of bases not matched to a gene: 8. CDR3 sequence (DNA): TGTGCCAGCAGCTTAGGTGGAGCGGGGGAGGCCACAGATACGCAGTATTTT. Its translation is CASSLGGAGEATDTQYF.

This chain uses TRBV2 with TRBJ1-1; D is uncertain. The length of the CDR3 is 14 residues. From germline, CDR1 is SNHLY and CDR2 FYNNEI. Trimming removed 3 bases at V and 4 bases at J, with 12 bases between. Here the CDR3 reads CASSEGLRATEAFF. DNA of the CDR3: TGTGCCAGCAGTGAGGGATTGAGGGCCACTGAAGCTTTCTTT.

The chain links TRBV15 to TRBJ1-4, with a possible D match to TRBD1 (5 bases). Germline V gene sequence: CDR1 LNHNV, CDR2 YYDKDF (reference sequence). The CDR3 runs to 14 residues. The V and J ends lost 5 bases and 0 bases respectively, with 7 bases between them. For the CDR3, the DNA is TGTGCCACCAGCCTAGGGGCAACTAATGAAAAACTGTTTTTT. It yields the protein CATSLGATNEKLFF.

This sequence joins TRBV6-4 and TRBJ1-4; D perhaps matches TRBD1 (6 bases). Germline CDR1 MRHNA, CDR2 SNTAGT. Trimming cost V 5 bases and J 6 bases, with 16 bases left between them. CDR3 length equals 15 residues. The CDR3 loop reads CASSLTGKGDEKLFF. DNA for the CDR3: TGTGCCAGCAGTTTGACAGGAAAGGGGGATGAAAAACTGTTTTTT.

The V gene is TRBV6-5, the J gene TRBJ2-2; D possibly corresponds to TRBD2 (5 bases). The length of the CDR3 is 14 residues. V was clipped by 5 bases and J by 4 bases, with 11 bases between them. Germline V gene lookup returns CDR1 MNHEY and CDR2 SVGAGI. CDR3 amino acids: CASSISDFTGELFF. The CDR3 region has the DNA TGTGCCAGCAGTATTTCGGACTTCACCGGGGAGCTGTTTTTT.

The rearrangement links TRBV6-1 to TRBJ1-2, with a possible D match to TRBD1 (6 bases). This CDR3 spans 11 amino acids. Germline V lookup: CDR1 MNHNS, CDR2 SASEGT. The DNA of the CDR3 is TGTGGGACAGCCTTTAACTATGGCTACACCTTC. It is translated as CGTAFNYGYTF.

This chain connects TRBV6-5 to TRBJ2-3; D is perhaps TRBD2 (5 bases). The ends were cut back, 6 bases at V and 5 bases at J, with 9 bases in the middle. Germline-derived CDR1 and CDR2 are MNHEY and SVGAGI. The CDR3 length is 12 residues. This CDR3 is CASSSRGDTQYF. The CDR3 DNA sequence: TGTGCCAGCAGCTCCCGGGGAGATACGCAGTATTTT.

The J gene is TRBJ2-7, the V gene TRBV7-8; D unclear. The CDR3 loop spans 15 amino acids. Germline V CDR1 and CDR2: SGHVS, FQNEAQ. The V end lost 1 base, the J end lost 0 bases, and 10 bases lay between the germline ends. The CDR3 nucleotides read TGTGCCAGCAGCTTAGGTCTACCCCGCTCCTACGAGCAGTACTTC. Amino acid sequence: CASSLGLPRSYEQYF.

J is TRBJ1-1 and V is TRBV11-3; no firm D call. Germline CDR1 SGHNT, CDR2 YENEEA. The V gene lost 5 bases and the J gene lost 3 bases, with 22 bases spanning the gap. The length of the CDR3 is 17 residues. CDR3 amino acids: CASSPVISYGPYTEAFF. CDR3 nucleotides: TGTGCCAGCAGCCCCGTTATATCGTATGGGCCTTACACTGAAGCTTTCTTT.

The chain links TRBV27 to TRBJ1-1, with D maybe TRBD1 (6 bases). The CDR3 has 14 residues. Trimming left V 2 bases short and J 10 bases short, with 17 bases between. Germline values: CDR1 MNHEY, CDR2 SMNVEV (reference sequence). The CDR3 bases are TGTGCCAGCAGTTTAGTCCCAACAGGGTTCGGAGCTTTCTTT. Its protein is CASSLVPTGFGAFF.

The genes are TRBV5-8 and TRBJ1-4; perhaps TRBD1 as D (5 bases). Trimming took 4 bases from V and 6 from J, leaving 16 bases between them. The CDR3 is 15 residues long. The germline V gene encodes CDR1 SGHTS and CDR2 YDEGEE. CDR3 bases: TGTGCCAGCAGCGCGGGGGGAGGGAGTTATGAAAAACTGTTTTTT. Its protein product is CASSAGGGSYEKLFF.

The chain is built from TRBV7-2 and TRBJ2-5; possibly TRBD1 for D (6 bases). There are 15 residues in the CDR3. V was clipped by 5 bases and J by 2 bases, with 15 bases between them. Germline assignment: CDR1 SGHTA and CDR2 FQGNSA. The CDR3 DNA sequence: TGTGCCAGCAGCCGGGATCCGGGACAACAAGAGACCCAGTACTTC. It codes for CASSRDPGQQETQYF.

The chain combines TRBV6-5 with TRBJ1-1; the D gene is possibly TRBD1 (5 bases). V gave up 6 bases and J gave up 7 bases, with 9 bases separating them. CDR3 length equals 11 residues. Germline V gives CDR1 MNHEY, CDR2 SVGAGI. CDR3 sequence: CASSAGLEAFF. CDR3 nucleotides: TGTGCCAGCAGCGCGGGACTTGAAGCTTTCTTT.

This sequence joins TRBV7-8 and TRBJ1-1; 7 positions match TRBD1. Trimming removed 5 bases from V and 0 bases from J; junction bases left unmatched: 6. This CDR3 comprises 15 residues. The germline gives CDR1 SGHVS, CDR2 FQNEAQ. This CDR3 is CASSLRTGVNTEAFF. For the CDR3, the DNA is TGTGCCAGCAGCCTCCGGACAGGAGTGAACACTGAAGCTTTCTTT.

This chain links TRBV25-1 with TRBJ2-7, with D possibly matching TRBD1 (5 bases). V was cut by 4 bases and J by 0 bases, with 13 bases left in between. This CDR3 comprises 15 residues. CDR1 and CDR2 (germline): MGHDK, SYGVNS. This chain's CDR3 is CASSVGAASSYEQYF. Written as DNA, the CDR3 is TGTGCCAGCAGTGTAGGGGCAGCTAGCTCCTACGAGCAGTACTTC.

This chain uses TRBV11-3 with TRBJ2-3, with TRBD1 matching 8 bases. The CDR3 is 15 amino acids. V was clipped by 4 bases and J by 3 bases; unmatched bases: 6. Germline lookup yields CDR1 SGHNT and CDR2 YENEEA. The CDR3 bases are TGTGCCAGCAGCTCAGGACAGGGATCGACAGATACGCAGTATTTT. This encodes CASSSGQGSTDTQYF. The full variable domain, with the rest looked up from reference TRBV11-3 and TRBJ2-3, is EAGVVQSPRYKIIEKKQPVAFWCNPISGHNTLYWYLQNLGQGPELLIRYENEEAVDDSQLPKDRFSAERLKGVDSTLKIQPAELGDSAVYLCASSSGQGSTDTQYFGPGTRLTVL.

This rearrangement joins TRBV5-4 to TRBJ2-7, with 10 positions matching TRBD2. The germline V gene has CDR1 SGHNT and CDR2 YYREEE (reference sequence). This CDR3 is 17 amino acids long. The ends lost 3 bases at V and 4 bases at J; junction bases unmatched: 13. CDR3 in DNA: TGTGCCAGCAGCTCGGCTAGCGGGAGTTATGGAGGGTACGAGCAGTACTTC. It codes for CASSSASGSYGGYEQYF.

The CDR3 coding sequence is TGCAGCGCTAAGACAGACGGAGCTAACTATGGCTACACCTTC. This codes for CSAKTDGANYGYTF. The chain combines TRBV29-1 with TRBJ1-2, with D perhaps matching TRBD1 (5 bases). The V and J ends lost 7 bases and 0 bases respectively, with 15 bases between them. Germline V gives CDR1 SQVTM, CDR2 ANQGSEA. This CDR3 comprises 14 residues.

This chain's CDR3 is CASSYSTGGEQFF. As DNA, the CDR3 is TGTGCCAGCAGTTACTCGACAGGGGGTGAGCAGTTCTTC. V usage is TRBV6-5 and J usage is TRBJ2-1; TRBD1 agrees at 9 bases. The V gene end was trimmed by 0 bases and the J gene end by 9 bases; junction bases not matched to a gene: 0. The CDR3 loop spans 13 amino acids. Germline assignment: CDR1 MNHEY and CDR2 SVGAGI.

The chain couples TRBV7-9 to TRBJ2-7; possibly TRBD2 for D (5 bases). Germline CDR1 reads SEHNR; CDR2 reads FQNEAQ (reference sequence). V lost 1 base to trimming and J lost 2 bases, with 6 bases between them. This CDR3 contains 13 residues. The CDR3 here is CASSLGGPYEQYF. The DNA of the CDR3 is TGTGCCAGCAGCTTAGGAGGGCCCTACGAGCAGTACTTC.